This TCR beta chain was captured in a study of blood T cell repertoires in COVID-19. Study as a whole: Sites across the United States, Italy and Spain contributed samples from acute and convalescent COVID-19. Sources were T cells, B-cell-depleted T cells, or PBMCs; the material itself was cDNA or gDNA.

Per the study methods: Cell counts per sample came from amplifying reference gene primers. TCRdb's table, derived via immunoSEQ multiplex PCR, lists solely in-frame clones and lacks some. D and trimming were read from the DNA, whereas the V and J calls and clone size are those reported in that table. The sample yields over 100,000 clones, roughly 85% seen once. CDR1 and CDR2 from the germline V gene are MNHEY and SVGAGI. V was shortened by 8 bases and J by 2 bases, with 13 bases between the two germline ends. The CDR3 has 14 amino acids. This sequence joins TRBV6-5 and TRBJ1-5, with D possibly matching TRBD1 (5 bases). The sequenced sample consisted of peripheral blood. This clonotype originated in a man aged 40-49 years with acute or convalescent COVID-19. CDR3 loop: CASGTGFRNQPQHF. The DNA of the CDR3 is TGTGCCAGCGGCACAGGATTTCGCAATCAGCCCCAGCATTTT.